What follows is one T cell receptor (beta chain) and its context. Its antigen remains unidentified. This entry is derived from a study of OX40 agonist ivuxolimab in advanced cancers. On the study more broadly: Patient treatment consisted of intravenous ivuxolimab administration every 2 weeks at 0.01 to 10 mg/kg.

Sequencing was performed with immunoSEQ multiplex PCR; in TCRdb, only in-frame clones are kept and a portion is missing. The data show 15,000 to 20,000 clones, around 82% seen once. Trimming shortened V by 5 bases and J by 5 bases, and 13 bases separated the two germline ends. CDR1 LNHDA and CDR2 SQIVND come from the germline V gene (reference sequence). This CDR3 is 14 amino acids long. Findings and limits, study-wide: Also showing low normalized T-cell clonal expansion were some of the nonresponders. On average, a greater number of expanded clones characterised CD8+ T cells relative to CD4+.

This receptor was taken from an adult with an advanced solid tumor such as melanoma, head and neck, liver or kidney cancer. The specimen was CD4+ or CD8+ T cells sorted from blood, collected in a trial of the OX40 agonist ivuxolimab. The chain employs TRBV19 and TRBJ2-1, with TRBD2 as a possible D gene (6 bases). The CDR3 protein is CASSGGLPHNEQFF. CDR3 nucleotides: TGTGCCAGTAGTGGGGGACTTCCCCACAATGAGCAGTTCTTC.